These 27 T cell receptor beta chains came from one sample sequenced in a study of molecular identifiers for immune sequencing clone quantification. One entry per CDR3 protein, called by TCRdb with MiXCR from the PCR reads. The sample carries approximately 670,000 distinct CDR3 sequences, about 20% recorded once. The sequenced sample was naive CD8+ T cells from blood, with Jurkat cell RNA spiked in. This sample's subset: FACS-sorted CD8+CD4-CCR7+CD45RA+ naive T cells. The receptors originated from a human donor in good health. Some libraries in this study had Jurkat cell RNA spiked in.

This clonotype was counted ten times or more. V is TRBV12-3 or TRBV12-4 and J is TRBJ2-5; D gene unclear. The V and J ends lost 5 bases and 5 bases respectively, with 12 bases between them. CDR3 size: 13 residues. The CDR3 loop reads CASSPSGPETQYF. The CDR3 DNA reads as TGTGCCAGCAGTCCCAGTGGGCCTGAGACCCAGTACTTC.

This clonotype was seen a handful of times. A read error may be the cause here, since a much bigger clone is one base away. This chain's CDR3 is CASSSGPAGGPYEQYF. The CDR3 coding sequence is TGTGCCAGCAGCTCAGGACCAGCGGGGGGGCCCTACGAGCAGTACTTC. This chain joins TRBV7-9 and TRBJ2-7; 10 positions agree with TRBD2. CDR1 is SEHNR and CDR2 is FQNEAQ in the germline V gene (reference sequence). J was trimmed by 2 bases and V by 4 bases; bases with no gene match: 8. The CDR3 is made up of 16 amino acids.

There are many counts of this clonotype. The chain's CDR3 is CSARSPGTGREKLFF. DNA for the CDR3: TGCAGTGCTAGATCCCCCGGGACAGGGAGGGAAAAACTGTTTTTT. The chain uses TRBV20-1 and TRBJ1-4; 9 bases fit TRBD1. Losses at the gene ends were 2 bases for V and 8 bases for J; bases not matched to a gene: 9. The CDR3 is 15 residues long. Germline V CDR1 and CDR2: DFQATT, SNEGSKA (reference sequence).

This clonotype was seen ten or more times. The rearrangement uses TRBV24-1 and TRBJ2-2, with D hard to call. V shed 10 bases and J shed 3 bases, with 11 bases lying between them. Germline assignment: CDR1 KGHDR and CDR2 SFDVKD. This CDR3 spans 13 amino acids. This CDR3 is CATRTLDTGELFF. CDR3 in DNA: TGTGCCACGAGGACGTTGGACACCGGGGAGCTGTTTTTT.

This clonotype has a count of ten or more. The chain combines TRBV19 with TRBJ2-3; no definite D call. Trimming cost V 7 bases and J 4 bases, with 9 bases left between them. This CDR3 is 12 amino acids long. Germline V gene sequence: CDR1 LNHDA, CDR2 SQIVND (reference sequence). This CDR3 reads CASTQPPDTQYF. The CDR3 DNA reads TGTGCCAGTACCCAACCCCCAGATACGCAGTATTTT.

This clonotype has ten or more counts. CDR3 amino acids: CASSQRTSGQETQYF. CDR3 sequence (DNA): TGCGCCAGCAGCCAACGGACTAGCGGCCAAGAGACCCAGTACTTC. The chain recombines TRBV4-1 with TRBJ2-5; 10 nucleotides agree with TRBD2. The CDR3 has 15 residues. J lost 1 base, V lost 2 bases, and 1 base had no gene match. The germline V gene has CDR1 MGHRA and CDR2 YSYEKL.

The chain uses TRBV11-2 and TRBJ2-7; the D is unclear. CDR1 is SGHAT, CDR2 FQNNGV, per germline. The CDR3 has 14 amino acids. The V end lost 7 bases, the J end lost 2 bases, and 15 bases lay between the germline ends. This CDR3 reads CASTQVVGTYEQYF. CDR3 nucleotide sequence: TGTGCCAGCACCCAAGTGGTTGGGACCTACGAGCAGTACTTC. Together with reference TRBV11-2 and TRBJ2-7, the CDR3 gives the full variable domain: EAGVAQSPRYKIIEKRQSVAFWCNPISGHATLYWYQQILGQGPKLLIQFQNNGVVDDSQLPKDRFSAERLKGVDSTLKIQPAKLEDSAVYLCASTQVVGTYEQYFGPGTRLTVT.

The rearrangement uses TRBV6-2 or TRBV6-3 and TRBJ2-1; 11 nucleotides match TRBD1. Germline V CDR1 and CDR2: MNHEY, SVGEGT. The CDR3 totals 17 residues. The ends lost 0 bases at V and 7 bases at J; junction bases unmatched: 8. CDR3 coding DNA: TGTGCCAGCAGTTACTCGCTCCCGGACAGGGGGCTTAATGAGCAGTTCTTC. Residues: CASSYSLPDRGLNEQFF.

This clonotype is a singleton in its sample. A read error may be the cause here, since a much bigger clone is one base away. The CDR3 nucleotides are TGCAGTGCTAGAGATGCAGTCGGCTTCTCCTACGAGCAGTACTTC. It is translated as CSARDAVGFSYEQYF. The rearrangement links TRBV20-1 to TRBJ2-7; no firm D call. The CDR3 covers 15 residues. In germline, CDR1 is DFQATT, CDR2 SNEGSKA (reference sequence). V lost 0 bases and J lost 0, with 12 bases in between.

This clonotype showed up many times. This rearrangement joins TRBV20-1 to TRBJ2-5; 7 bases are shared with TRBD2. The ends lost 0 bases at V and 1 base at J; junction bases unmatched: 8. The CDR3 length is 16 residues. Germline CDR1 and CDR2: DFQATT and SNEGSKA (reference sequence). CDR3 region: CSARDWEGPTQETQYF. CDR3 coding DNA: TGCAGTGCTAGAGATTGGGAGGGGCCCACCCAAGAGACCCAGTACTTC.

This clonotype showed up many times. The V call is TRBV4-2, the J call TRBJ2-3; a weak D match, TRBD1 (7 bases). Trimming took 1 base from V and 2 from J, leaving 13 bases between them. CDR1 is LGHNA and CDR2 is YNFKEQ in the germline V gene. This CDR3 is built from 16 residues. DNA of the CDR3: TGTGCCAGCAGCCAAGGGTCAGGGGGACTCACAGATACGCAGTATTTT. As protein: CASSQGSGGLTDTQYF.

This clonotype showed up just a few times. CDR3 sequence: CASSAVPAPGVQTQYF. The CDR3 DNA follows: TGTGCCAGCAGTGCCGTGCCAGCCCCTGGGGTACAGACCCAGTACTTC. The V call is TRBV6-1, the J call TRBJ2-5; D is uncertain. Germline CDR1 and CDR2: MNHNS and SASEGT. CDR3 length equals 16 residues. V was trimmed by 4 bases and J by 6 bases, leaving 21 bases between them.

This clonotype was recorded many times. The gene calls are TRBV28 and TRBJ2-4; D may correspond to TRBD1 or TRBD2 (5 bases each). The ends were cut back, 3 bases at V and 4 bases at J, with 13 bases in the middle. Germline CDR1 reads MDHEN; CDR2 reads SYDVKM. The CDR3 has 15 amino acids. In DNA form, the CDR3 reads TGTGCCAGCAGTTTTCGGGGCCTACGAAAAAACATTCAGTACTTC. This encodes CASSFRGLRKNIQYF.

This clonotype was counted many times. V and J are TRBV7-3 and TRBJ2-3; 12 positions agree with TRBD2. V was clipped by 0 bases and J by 4 bases; unmatched bases: 5. Germline values: CDR1 SGHTA, CDR2 FQGTGA. This CDR3 region has 17 residues. The CDR3 nucleotides read TGTGCCAGCAGCTTAACGCCTAGCGGGAGGGAAGCAGATACGCAGTATTTT. Protein sequence: CASSLTPSGREADTQYF.

This clonotype appeared many times. The chain joins TRBV7-2 to TRBJ2-1, with TRBD2 matching 9 bases. Trimming at V came to 1 base and at J to 3 bases, leaving 13 bases not matched to a gene. The CDR3 totals 19 residues. CDR1 is SGHTA and CDR2 is FQGNSA in the germline V gene. The CDR3 region is CASSLVVRYWTSDYNEQFF. The CDR3 DNA follows: TGTGCCAGCAGCTTAGTCGTCAGGTACTGGACTAGCGACTACAATGAGCAGTTCTTC.

Regarding this clonotype: A junction boundary mismatches the germline segment, possibly from a read error. V gene TRBV30 combines with J gene TRBJ2-2; D tentatively reads TRBD1 or TRBD2 (6 bases each). This CDR3 has 17 amino acids. Germline CDR1 reads GTSNPN; CDR2 reads SVGIG (reference sequence). CDR3 sequence (DNA): TGTGCCTGGAGTGTAGGTCCGGGGGCGGGATGGACCGGGGGGCTGTTTTTT. Amino acid sequence: CAWSVGPGAGWTGGLFF.

This clonotype was seen many times. The chain couples TRBV14 to TRBJ1-6, with unresolved D. The CDR3 totals 16 residues. The ends were cut back, 2 bases at V and 5 bases at J, with 13 bases in the middle. The germline V gene encodes CDR1 SGHDN and CDR2 FVKESK. CDR3 DNA sequence: TGTGCCAGCAGCCAAAGTCATAGGGCTGATAATTCACCCCTCCACTTT. This codes for CASSQSHRADNSPLHF.

This clonotype was counted at least ten times. The J gene is TRBJ2-2, the V gene TRBV27, with a weak D call TRBD1 (6 bases). Trimming removed 3 bases at V and 1 base at J, with 6 bases between. The length of the CDR3 is 14 residues. Germline V gene sequence: CDR1 MNHEY, CDR2 SMNVEV (reference sequence). CDR3 bases: TGTGCCAGCAGTTTCAGGGGGAACACCGGGGAGCTGTTTTTT. This sequence encodes CASSFRGNTGELFF.

This clonotype was seen at least ten times. The chain carries TRBV2 and TRBJ2-4; unclear D gene. The ends were cut back, 0 bases at V and 3 bases at J, with 3 bases in the middle. The CDR3 runs to 13 residues. Germline values: CDR1 SNHLY, CDR2 FYNNEI. CDR3 nucleotide sequence: TGTGCCAGCAGTGAAGCCTACAAAAACATTCAGTACTTC. It is translated as CASSEAYKNIQYF. The full variable domain, in which reference TRBV2 and TRBJ2-4 provide the parts outside the CDR3, is EPEVTQTPSHQVTQMGQEVILRCVPISNHLYFYWYRQILGQKVEFLVSFYNNEISEKSEIFDDQFSVERPDGSNFTLKIRSTKLEDSAMYFCASSEAYKNIQYFGAGTRLSVL.

This clonotype came up many times. The chain is built from TRBV29-1 and TRBJ1-1; TRBD1 matches 9 bases. V lost 0 bases to trimming and J lost 11 bases; unmatched junction nucleotides: 7. CDR3 length: 13 residues. Looked up from germline, CDR1 is SQVTM and CDR2 is ANQGSEA. Here the CDR3 DNA reads TGCAGCGTTGAAGAAGGACAGGGGCCGAACGCTTTCTTT. This translates into CSVEEGQGPNAFF.

This chain connects TRBV7-9 to TRBJ2-7, with D unresolved. This CDR3 spans 16 amino acids. Germline CDR1 and CDR2: SEHNR and FQNEAQ (reference sequence). The V end lost 4 bases, the J end lost 3 bases, and 19 bases lay between the germline ends. CDR3 sequence: CASSSPHTDGFYEQYF. In nucleotides, the CDR3 is TGTGCCAGCAGCTCCCCTCACACTGACGGATTCTACGAGCAGTACTTC.

In this sample, this clonotype turned up many times. The chain uses TRBV6-2 or TRBV6-3 and TRBJ2-5, with D perhaps given as TRBD1 or TRBD2 (5 bases each). Germline values: CDR1 MNHEY, CDR2 SVGEGT. The CDR3 length is 15 residues. V gave up 6 bases and J gave up 1 base, with 15 bases separating them. CDR3 residues: CASSHGSGTQETQYF. CDR3 DNA: TGTGCCAGCAGCCACGGGTCGGGGACCCAAGAGACCCAGTACTTC.

Ten or more counts support this clonotype. This rearrangement joins TRBV7-8 to TRBJ2-1, with D unclear. Trimming left V 1 base short and J 6 bases short, with 19 bases between. The V gene's germline CDR1 is SGHVS and CDR2 FQNEAQ. This CDR3 is 17 amino acids long. DNA of the CDR3: TGTGCCAGCAGCTTAGTGTTCCGCGATGGATGGGGCAATGAGCAGTTCTTC. Encoded protein: CASSLVFRDGWGNEQFF.

The chain links TRBV20-1 to TRBJ1-2; TRBD1 agrees at 10 bases. From germline, CDR1 is DFQATT and CDR2 SNEGSKA (reference sequence). This CDR3 is 14 amino acids long. V gave up 4 bases and J gave up 5 bases; unmatched junction bases: 7. CDR3 nucleotides: TGCAGTGCTAATATGGGACAGGGGAGTTATGGCTACACCTTC. Protein sequence: CSANMGQGSYGYTF.

This clonotype has a count of ten or more. The V gene is TRBV7-8, the J gene TRBJ2-7, with D perhaps assigned TRBD1 or TRBD2 (6 bases each). This CDR3 is built from 18 residues. Trimming shortened V by 4 bases and J by 6 bases, and 28 bases separated the two germline ends. Germline V gene lookup returns CDR1 SGHVS and CDR2 FQNEAQ. In nucleotides, the CDR3 is TGTGCCAGCAGCTATTGGCCCGGCGGGGACATAAGACTGAGCGAGCAGTACTTC. Translated: CASSYWPGGDIRLSEQYF.

This clonotype occurred many times. Since the CDR3 does not end with the conserved phenylalanine or tryptophan, this likely comes from a read error. The limits of the CDR3 on the DNA are not certain, so only TCRdb's listed CDR3 is given. The chain is built from TRBV11-2 and TRBJ2-1; the table's D call of TRBD1 was not tested on the DNA. Including both end residues, the CDR3 is 11 amino acids long. Germline V lookup: CDR1 SGHAT, CDR2 FQNNGV. CDR3 residues: CASSSPGPQVV.

This clonotype was found many times. The chain employs TRBV30 and TRBJ2-7; D not certain. The CDR3 totals 13 residues. CDR1 and CDR2 (germline): GTSNPN, SVGIG (reference sequence). The V end lost 3 bases, the J end lost 0 bases, and 9 bases lay between the germline ends. CDR3 protein: CAWSAGGSYEQYF. CDR3 nucleotides: TGTGCCTGGAGCGCCGGTGGCTCCTACGAGCAGTACTTC.